Included here is one T cell receptor beta chain sequence, with context. This CDR3 contains 15 residues. Trimming shortened V by 1 base and J by 4 bases, and 10 bases separated the two germline ends. CDR1 and CDR2 (germline): LGHNA, YSLEER. The data are from a study of T cells in Graves' hyperthyroidism and ophthalmopathy. RNA transcripts provided the source from which TCR beta CDR3 regions were amplified. Researchers ran a first-round RT-PCR on the TCR CDR3 using the HTBI primer set. In TCRdb, the multiplex PCR reads were re-called with MiXCR into one record per CDR3 protein. The profile shows 660,000 or so distinct CDR3 sequences, 20% of them singletons.

The sample comprised blood. The sequence derives from a man aged 25-45 years with Graves' ophthalmopathy. The rearrangement joins TRBV4-3 to TRBJ1-4; D gene unclear. This CDR3 is CASSQGLGFNEKLFF. The CDR3 DNA reads TGCGCCAGCAGCCAAGGGTTGGGGTTTAATGAAAAACTGTTTTTT.